The sequence of this T cell receptor beta chain was determined in a study of cytotoxic CD8 clonotypes in ibrutinib-treated CLL. Background on the study: Responses: approximately 24 partial, 2 complete; after median 68 months, approximately 14 stayed remitted, approximately twelve progressed. General study results and limits: The study found baseline clonality above age-matched healthy donors, tracking circulating CD8+ T-cell counts. Clonality grew at ibrutinib response; at progression, it decreased back toward baseline.

Trimming pared 5 bases from V and 0 bases from J, leaving 16 bases between. Germline V gene lookup returns CDR1 SQVTM and CDR2 ANQGSEA. The CDR3 is 15 residues long. Extraction of approximately 2 micrograms of genomic DNA from cryopreserved PBMCs supplied material for TCR beta libraries. Note on this clone: Its antigen remains unknown.

Data came from immunoSEQ multiplex PCR; TCRdb stores just in-frame clones and leaves some out. The table has under 150,000 clones, approximately 81% seen once; the top ten hold around 3%. The chain recombines TRBV29-1 with TRBJ1-1; TRBD1 might be the D (5 bases). Sequences were derived from PBMCs, sampled after 24 months of ibrutinib treatment. The sequence was collected from a human donor with chronic lymphocytic leukemia. The CDR3 here is CSVWGTARMNTEAFF. For the CDR3, the DNA is TGCAGCGTTTGGGGGACGGCGAGAATGAACACTGAAGCTTTCTTT.